This T cell receptor (beta chain) came from a study of shared clonotypes between healthy human individuals. The input for sorted-subset replicate PCRs was around 200 ng DNA, about 30,000 T cell genomes. Sequencing used immunoSEQ multiplex PCR; TCRdb keeps in-frame clones, though not all of them. The sample includes hundreds of thousands of clones, less than 85% seen only once; the top ten take less than 2%. This CDR3 region has 13 residues. The V gene end was trimmed by 8 bases and the J gene end by 4 bases; junction bases not matched to a gene: 2. CDR1 is SNHLY, CDR2 FYNNEI, per germline. The V and J genes are TRBV2 and TRBJ1-5; 10 bases line up with TRBD1. The sample consisted of memory CD4+ T cells sorted from blood. As for subset: CD45RA-negative fraction. The clonotype originates from a woman in her 30s in good health. The CDR3 spells CASWGQGNQPQHF. In nucleotides, the CDR3 is TGTGCCAGCTGGGGACAGGGGAATCAGCCCCAGCATTTT.